A selection of T cell receptor beta chains follows, all from one sample in a study of blood T cell repertoires in COVID-19. Repertoires were generated with immunoSEQ multiplex PCR, while TCRdb's copy carries only in-frame clones and drops some. The sample consists of around 450,000 clones, around 90% of them appearing once. The material sequenced was PBMCs or T cells enriched from blood (not recorded which). The receptors were sampled from a woman aged 18-29 years with acute COVID-19. The CDR3 runs from the conserved cysteine through the conserved F or W. Each record gives: J gene, V gene, CDR3 protein.

j_call: TRBJ2-1
v_call: TRBV2
cdr3_aa: CASSEAPGNEQFF

j_call: TRBJ2-7
v_call: TRBV5-1
cdr3_aa: CASSLTVSSYEQYF

j_call: TRBJ1-4
v_call: TRBV19
cdr3_aa: CASSHAREVDHEKLFF

j_call: TRBJ2-3
v_call: TRBV7-2
cdr3_aa: CASEGGTDTQYF

j_call: TRBJ2-5
v_call: TRBV5-4
cdr3_aa: CASSPGLAPNQETQYF

j_call: TRBJ1-5
v_call: TRBV3-1/TRBV3-2
cdr3_aa: CASSQEISSNQPQHF

j_call: TRBJ2-7
v_call: TRBV29-1
cdr3_aa: CSVVLQDRGNYEQYF

j_call: TRBJ1-1
v_call: TRBV12-3/TRBV12-4
cdr3_aa: CASSLAAEAFF

j_call: TRBJ2-1
v_call: TRBV7-3
cdr3_aa: CASSLGTSAYNEQFF

j_call: TRBJ1-2
v_call: TRBV9
cdr3_aa: CASSVEPTGEGGYTF

j_call: TRBJ2-7
v_call: TRBV10-3
cdr3_aa: CAISKGTSGNDEQYF